This is a list of T cell receptor beta chains from one sample in a study of cytomegalovirus exposure and HLA in healthy donors. The data were produced by immunoSEQ multiplex PCR, yet TCRdb's version contains in-frame clones alone and is incomplete. The sample consists of about 180,000 clones, approximately 78% of them appearing once. Sequenced sample: PBMCs. These receptor sequences come from a male donor in good health and CMV-seronegative. Both conserved end residues are part of each CDR3. A D gene is named only where the DNA matches it firmly. Clone size is shown for a subset of rows, as once, few, many or a class of expanded clone.

.	TRBJ2-1	TRBV5-1	TRBD2	CASSLDRPAGGISEQFF	TGCGCCAGCAGCTTGGACAGGCCAGCGGGGGGGATTAGTGAGCAGTTCTTC
.	TRBJ1-2	TRBV27	TRBD1	CASGTGGGRSGYTF	TGTGCCAGCGGTACAGGGGGCGGGAGGTCTGGCTACACCTTC
.	TRBJ1-6	TRBV19	TRBD1	CASSIVHRGDNSPLHF	TGTGCCAGTAGTATAGTCCACAGGGGGGATAATTCACCCCTCCACTTT
.	TRBJ1-3	TRBV28	.	CASLNMGNSPGNTIYF	TGTGCCAGCCTAAACATGGGTAACAGTCCAGGAAACACCATATATTTT
.	TRBJ1-1	TRBV19	.	CASSIASGGGGRAFF	TGTGCCAGTAGTATAGCGTCGGGCGGCGGAGGGAGAGCTTTCTTT
.	TRBJ2-5	TRBV6-5	.	CASSEAVPRETQYF	TGTGCCAGCAGTGAGGCGGTGCCCAGAGAGACCCAGTACTTC
.	TRBJ2-3	TRBV4-3	TRBD2	CASSQELSGSGKYTDTQYF	TGCGCCAGCAGCCAAGAGCTAAGCGGGAGCGGAAAATACACAGATACGCAGTATTTT
.	TRBJ2-3	TRBV29-1	.	CSACGGTGTDTQYF	TGCAGCGCTTGTGGGGGAACAGGGACAGATACGCAGTATTTT
.	TRBJ2-2	TRBV6-6	.	CASSFATGNTGELSF	.
.	TRBJ2-2	TRBV6-5	TRBD2	CASSTLAGAGELFF	TGTGCCAGCAGTACGCTAGCGGGGGCCGGGGAGCTGTTTTTT
.	TRBJ2-1	TRBV18	.	CASSLNNEQFF	TGTGCCAGCTCACTCAACAATGAGCAGTTCTTC
.	TRBJ1-1	TRBV2	.	CASSEALQGGTEAFF	TGTGCCAGCAGTGAAGCGCTTCAGGGAGGCACTGAAGCTTTCTTT
.	TRBJ1-4	TRBV25-1	.	CASSEVATNEKLFF	TGTGCCAGCAGTGAAGTAGCAACTAATGAAAAACTGTTTTTT
.	TRBJ2-3	TRBV4-1	TRBD2	CASSLGTSGDDTQYF	TGCGCCAGCAGCCTCGGGACTAGCGGGGACGATACGCAGTATTTT
.	TRBJ2-7	TRBV6-6	TRBD1	CASSYQGQGGREQYF	TGTGCCAGCAGTTACCAGGGACAGGGAGGAAGGGAGCAGTACTTC
.	TRBJ2-4	TRBV4-2	.	CASSQDPGAKNIQYF	TGTGCCAGCAGCCAAGATCCAGGGGCCAAAAACATTCAGTACTTC
.	TRBJ1-2	TRBV28	.	CASSLISIAPSIPLHGYTF	TGTGCCAGCAGCTTAATCTCAATAGCCCCCTCAATTCCCCTTCATGGCTACACCTTC
.	TRBJ1-5	TRBV20-1	TRBD1	CSADRETQHF	TGCAGTGCTGACAGGGAGACCCAGCATTTT
.	TRBJ1-5	TRBV11-2	.	CASSSDRTPRGNQPQHF	TGTGCCAGCAGCTCAGACAGGACCCCGAGGGGCAATCAGCCCCAGCATTTT
.	TRBJ2-5	TRBV5-1	TRBD2	CASALAVGTQYF	TGCGCCTCCGCACTAGCGGTTGGGACCCAATACTTC
.	TRBJ2-1	TRBV6-1	.	CASRGDMYNEQFF	TGTGCCAGCAGGGGGGACATGTACAATGAGCAGTTCTTC
few	TRBJ1-1	TRBV5-4	.	CASSPGNRDTEAFF	TGTGCCAGCAGCCCGGGAAACAGGGACACTGAAGCTTTCTTT
.	TRBJ1-6	TRBV30	TRBD1	CAGQGAGNSPLHF	TGTGCCGGACAGGGGGCTGGAAATTCACCCCTCCACTTT
.	TRBJ1-4	TRBV7-2	TRBD1	CASSLEGQKSEKLFF	TGTGCCAGCAGCTTAGAGGGACAGAAGTCTGAAAAACTGTTTTTT
.	TRBJ2-5	TRBV13	.	CASSFPQETQYF	TGTGCCAGCAGCTTCCCTCAAGAGACCCAGTACTTC
.	TRBJ2-7	TRBV6-4	TRBD2	CASSDPVDTGGNEQYF	TGTGCCAGCAGTGACCCGGTGGATACGGGGGGGAACGAGCAGTACTTC
once	TRBJ2-7	TRBV30	TRBD2	CAWSVLPPGTSGVEQYF	TGTGCCTGGAGTGTCCTCCCGCCCGGGACTAGCGGTGTGGAGCAGTACTTC
.	TRBJ1-1	TRBV18	.	CASSPGGAHTEAFF	TGTGCCAGCTCACCAGGTGGGGCCCACACTGAAGCTTTCTTT
.	TRBJ2-2	TRBV4-1	TRBD1	CASSLTKPGQGSTGELFF	TGCGCCAGCAGCCTGACTAAACCGGGACAGGGGAGTACCGGGGAGCTGTTTTTT
few	TRBJ2-2	TRBV7-6	TRBD1	CASSSRQGNTGELFF	TGTGCCAGCAGCTCACGACAGGGGAACACCGGGGAGCTGTTTTTT
once	TRBJ1-5	TRBV19	TRBD1	CASTPGQPYQPQHF	TGTGCCAGTACTCCGGGACAGCCCTATCAGCCCCAGCATTTT
.	TRBJ2-7	TRBV4-2	TRBD2	CASSQGPGTSGRSNEQYF	TGTGCCAGCAGCCAAGGACCCGGGACTAGCGGGAGGAGCAACGAGCAGTACTTC
.	TRBJ2-2	TRBV9	TRBD2	CASEGGSTGELFF	TGTGCCAGCGAGGGAGGGAGCACCGGGGAGCTGTTTTTT
.	TRBJ2-5	TRBV6-1	.	CASGRTQETQYF	TGTGCCAGCGGGCGTACACAAGAGACCCAGTACTTC
.	TRBJ2-7	TRBV10-2	.	CASRSGTYSYEQYF	TGCGCCAGCAGAAGCGGGACATACTCCTACGAGCAGTACTTC
.	TRBJ1-4	TRBV18	TRBD1	CASSPADRATNEKLFF	TGTGCCAGCTCACCGGCGGACAGGGCAACTAATGAAAAACTGTTTTTT
.	TRBJ1-2	TRBV15	TRBD1	CATSRDSGGFYGYTF	TGTGCCACCAGCAGAGATTCAGGGGGCTTCTATGGCTACACCTTC
.	TRBJ1-3	TRBV5-1	.	CASSLGSGAGNTIYF	TGCGCCAGCAGCTTGGGGTCGGGGGCTGGAAACACCATATATTTT
.	TRBJ2-7	TRBV7-2	TRBD1	CASSLKGQGAHYEQYF	TGTGCCAGCAGCTTAAAAGGACAGGGTGCCCACTACGAGCAGTACTTC
.	TRBJ1-2	TRBV28	.	CASSLQTYNYGYTF	TGTGCCAGCAGTTTGCAGACTTATAACTATGGCTACACCTTC
.	TRBJ2-1	TRBV7-2	.	CASSLGAKGFIHNEQFF	TGTGCCAGCAGCTTAGGGGCCAAGGGGTTCATCCACAATGAGCAGTTCTTC
.	TRBJ2-7	TRBV9	TRBD1	CASSSRQGSSYEQYF	TGTGCCAGCAGCTCTCGACAGGGGAGCTCCTACGAGCAGTACTTC
.	TRBJ1-4	TRBV7-6	.	CASSLGRNEKLFF	TGTGCCAGCAGCTTAGGCAGGAATGAAAAACTGTTTTTT
.	TRBJ1-2	TRBV7-2	TRBD1	CASSFRQGAGYTF	TGTGCCAGCAGCTTCCGACAGGGGGCAGGCTACACCTTC